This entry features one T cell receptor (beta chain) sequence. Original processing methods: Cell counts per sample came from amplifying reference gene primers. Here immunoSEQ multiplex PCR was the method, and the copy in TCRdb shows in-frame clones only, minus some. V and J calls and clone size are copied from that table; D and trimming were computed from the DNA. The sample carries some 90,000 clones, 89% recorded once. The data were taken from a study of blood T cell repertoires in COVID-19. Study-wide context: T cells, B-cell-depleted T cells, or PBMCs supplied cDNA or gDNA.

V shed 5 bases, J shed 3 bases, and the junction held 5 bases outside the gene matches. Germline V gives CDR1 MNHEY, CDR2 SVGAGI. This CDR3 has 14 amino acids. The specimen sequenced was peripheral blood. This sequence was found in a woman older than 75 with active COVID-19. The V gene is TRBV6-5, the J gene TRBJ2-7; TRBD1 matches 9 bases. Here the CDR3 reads CASSPWTGVYEQYF. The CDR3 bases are TGTGCCAGCAGTCCCTGGACAGGGGTCTACGAGCAGTACTTC.